The 5 T cell receptor beta chains listed next were all sequenced from one sample in a study of blood T cell repertoires in COVID-19. Clones were read by immunoSEQ multiplex PCR, and TCRdb kept only the in-frame ones, dropping some. Of some 530,000 clones in the sample, about nine tenths were seen once. Sequencing input: PBMCs or T cells enriched from blood (not recorded which). These receptor sequences come from an older woman who had recovered from COVID-19.

The rearrangement uses TRBV7-2 and TRBJ2-5; maybe TRBD2 (5 bases). The V and J ends lost 4 bases and 4 bases respectively, with 7 bases between them. CDR3 length equals 12 residues. CDR1 is SGHTA, CDR2 FQGNSA, per germline. The CDR3 DNA reads TGTGCCAGCAGCTCTCGGGGAGAGACCCAGTACTTC. Translating it yields CASSSRGETQYF.

This chain joins TRBV6-5 and TRBJ2-7, with 12 bases lining up with TRBD2. J lost 2 bases, V lost 6 bases, and 2 bases had no gene match. The CDR3 loop spans 14 amino acids. Per germline, CDR1 MNHEY and CDR2 SVGAGI. The CDR3 DNA follows: TGTGCCAGCAGCACTAGCGGGGGGCCCTACGAGCAGTACTTC. Translation: CASSTSGGPYEQYF.

The rearrangement uses TRBV5-1 and TRBJ1-4; 9 bases map to TRBD1. With V trimmed by 3 bases and J by 12 bases, 9 bases remained unmatched. CDR1 is SGHRS, CDR2 YFSETQ, per germline. The CDR3 loop spans 14 amino acids. CDR3 DNA sequence: TGCGCCAGCAGCTACGACAGGGGGGGTGATGAACTGTTTTTT. Translation gives CASSYDRGGDELFF.

The rearrangement links TRBV11-2 to TRBJ2-1; 12 bases map to TRBD2. V was clipped by 6 bases and J by 10 bases; unmatched bases: 7. The CDR3 loop spans 14 amino acids. Germline V gives CDR1 SGHAT, CDR2 FQNNGV. CDR3 sequence: CASSASGGAYEQFF. The CDR3 DNA reads TGTGCCAGCAGTGCTAGCGGGGGGGCCTACGAGCAGTTCTTC.

CDR3 sequence (DNA): TGTGCCAGCAGGGGAAGGACTAGCGGGGATCACGAGCAGTACGTC. This sequence encodes CASRGRTSGDHEQYV. The chain links TRBV6-5 to TRBJ2-7; 12 bases agree with TRBD2. The CDR3 consists of 15 residues. CDR1 is MNHEY, CDR2 SVGAGI, per germline. Trimming cost V 6 bases and J 5 bases; bases outside gene matches: 8.